This TCR beta chain was captured by sequencing in a study of T cell repertoires in cytomegalovirus infection. Looking at the study overall: Recently identified HLA-C-restricted CMV epitopes were used, and well-studied HLA-B-restricted CMV epitopes were used as well. Indications of both CMV infection and matching HLA type were provided by public TCR beta signatures. Whole-study results and caveats: The response measured ex vivo was dominated by TCR beta clonotypes (HLA-C-restricted and CMV-specific).

TCRdb reprocessed the reads with MiXCR, giving one entry per CDR3 protein. This table holds fewer than 1,000,000 distinct CDR3 sequences, 30% to 40% found once. Details on this clonotype: Its specificity is not known.

The source was cultured CD8+ T cells from PBMCs, collected from culture after CMV antigen stimulation. The TCR comes from a human donor in good health (CMV status not recorded). Some clones in this sample may be carry-over from other donors' samples.

For the CDR3, the DNA is TGTGCCACCGCGAGGGGGGTCGGGGGACCCACAGATACGCAGTATTTT. Its translation is CATARGVGGPTDTQYF. The V call is TRBV9, the J call TRBJ2-3; TRBD1 or TRBD2 may be the D gene (6 bases each). V was pared by 9 bases and J by 2 bases, with 22 bases between. Germline V CDR1 and CDR2: SGDLS, YYNGEE. This CDR3 comprises 16 residues.